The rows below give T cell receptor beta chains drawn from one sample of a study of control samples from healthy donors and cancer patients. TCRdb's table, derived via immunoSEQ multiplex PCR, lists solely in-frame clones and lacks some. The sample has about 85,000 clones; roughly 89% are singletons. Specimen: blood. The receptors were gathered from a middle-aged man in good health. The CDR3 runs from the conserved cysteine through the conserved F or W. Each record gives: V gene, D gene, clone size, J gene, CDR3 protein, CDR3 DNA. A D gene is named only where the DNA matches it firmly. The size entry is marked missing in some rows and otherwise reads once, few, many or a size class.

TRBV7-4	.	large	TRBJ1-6	CASSFRTAEIPSPLHF	TGTGCCAGCAGCTTTCGAACGGCTGAAATTCCTTCACCCCTCCACTTT
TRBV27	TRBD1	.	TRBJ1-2	CASRGTGIYGYTF	TGTGCCAGCCGCGGGACAGGGATCTATGGCTACACCTTC
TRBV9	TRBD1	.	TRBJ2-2	CASSVEGGSTGELFF	TGTGCCAGCAGCGTAGAAGGGGGCAGCACCGGGGAGCTGTTTTTT
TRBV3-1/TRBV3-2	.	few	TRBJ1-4	CASSASYATNEKLFF	TGTGCCAGCAGCGCCAGCTATGCAACTAATGAAAAACTGTTTTTT
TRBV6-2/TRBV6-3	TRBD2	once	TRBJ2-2	CASSYVSGRNTGELFF	TGTGCCAGCAGTTACGTCAGCGGGAGAAACACCGGGGAGCTGTTTTTT
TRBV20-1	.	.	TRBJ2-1	CSASIYNEQFF	TGCAGTGCTAGTATCTACAATGAGCAGTTCTTC
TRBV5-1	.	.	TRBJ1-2	CASSLEQANYGYTF	TGCGCCAGCAGCTTGGAACAGGCGAACTATGGCTACACCTTC
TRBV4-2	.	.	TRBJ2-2	CASSPPLGHGELFF	TGTGCCAGCAGCCCCCCTCTAGGACACGGGGAGCTGTTTTTT
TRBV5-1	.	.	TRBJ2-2	CASLRQTSTNTGELFF	TGCGCCAGCCTAAGACAAACGAGTACGAACACCGGGGAGCTGTTTTTT
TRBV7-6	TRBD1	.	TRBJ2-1	CASSEGTATYNEQFF	TGTGCCAGCAGCGAGGGGACAGCTACCTACAATGAGCAGTTCTTC
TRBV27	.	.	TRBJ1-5	CASSLLKDSNQPQHF	TGTGCCAGCAGTTTACTGAAGGATAGCAATCAGCCCCAGCATTTT
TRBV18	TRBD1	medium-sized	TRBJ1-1	CASSLPTGATEAFF	TGTGCCAGCTCACTACCGACAGGGGCCACTGAAGCTTTCTTT
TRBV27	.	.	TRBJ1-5	CASSLSLGYNQPQHF	TGTGCCAGCAGTTTATCGTTAGGTTACAATCAGCCCCAGCATTTT
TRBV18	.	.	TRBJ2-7	CASSPVGVPSSYEQYF	TGTGCCAGCTCACCGGTTGGGGTACCCAGCTCCTACGAGCAGTACTTC
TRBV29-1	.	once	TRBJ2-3	CSVVVFTDTQYF	TGCAGCGTTGTAGTTTTCACAGATACGCAGTATTTT
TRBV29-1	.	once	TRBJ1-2	CSAYVEVGDGEDGYTF	TGCAGCGCGTACGTTGAAGTAGGAGACGGGGAGGATGGCTACACCTTC